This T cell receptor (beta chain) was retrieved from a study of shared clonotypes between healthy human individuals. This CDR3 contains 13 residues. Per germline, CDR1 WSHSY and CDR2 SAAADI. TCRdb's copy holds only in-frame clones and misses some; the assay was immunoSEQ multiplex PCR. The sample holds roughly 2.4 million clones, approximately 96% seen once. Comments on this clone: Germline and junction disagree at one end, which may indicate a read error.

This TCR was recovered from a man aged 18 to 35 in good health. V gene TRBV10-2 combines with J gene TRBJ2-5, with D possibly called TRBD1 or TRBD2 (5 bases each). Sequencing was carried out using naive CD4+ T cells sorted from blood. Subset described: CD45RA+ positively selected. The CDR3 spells CASGEAREETQYF. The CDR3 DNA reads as TGCGCCAGCGGTGAAGCCAGGGAGGAGACCCAGTACTTC.